Listed here are 12 T cell receptor beta chains from one sample, sequenced in a study of blood T cell repertoires in COVID-19. TCRdb keeps only in-frame clones here, not all; method: immunoSEQ multiplex PCR. The sample contains about 240,000 clones, roughly 86% of which appear only once. Sequencing was done on a sample of peripheral blood. All receptors derive from an elderly man with acute or convalescent COVID-19.

The rearrangement uses TRBV27 and TRBJ2-1, with 13 bases matching TRBD2. CDR1 is MNHEY and CDR2 is SMNVEV in the germline V gene (reference sequence). CDR3 length: 18 residues. After removal of 10 bases from V and 2 bases from J, the junction contained 14 bases not matched to a gene. CDR3 sequence (DNA): TGTGCCACCAGCCTTCGGACTAGCGGGGGAATGCCCTACAATGAGCAGTTCTTC. Its protein product is CATSLRTSGGMPYNEQFF.

This chain joins TRBV25-1 and TRBJ1-4; the D is unclear. Trimming pared 2 bases from V and 8 bases from J, leaving 12 bases between. Per the germline V gene, CDR1 is MGHDK and CDR2 is SYGVNS. The CDR3 length is 14 residues. The CDR3 spells CASSEPRGGEKLFF. The DNA for the CDR3 is TGTGCCAGCAGTGAACCCCGGGGAGGGGAAAAACTGTTTTTT.

The V and J genes are TRBV4-2 and TRBJ2-2, with D unresolved. The ends were cut back, 0 bases at V and 1 base at J, with 3 bases in the middle. From germline, CDR1 is LGHNA and CDR2 YNFKEQ. There are 14 residues in the CDR3. The chain's CDR3 is CASSQDRNTGELFF. The DNA of the CDR3 is TGTGCCAGCAGCCAAGATAGGAACACCGGGGAGCTGTTTTTT.

This clone has just one count. V and J are TRBV2 and TRBJ1-1; a possible D gene is TRBD1 (5 bases). Trimming took off 6 bases at V and 3 bases at J, with 11 bases between the two ends. The germline V gene encodes CDR1 SNHLY and CDR2 FYNNEI. This CDR3 comprises 13 residues. The CDR3: CASRVQGYTEAFF. The DNA of the CDR3 is TGTGCCAGCAGAGTTCAGGGTTACACTGAAGCTTTCTTT.

This chain joins TRBV27 and TRBJ1-6; D is possibly TRBD1 (6 bases). Deletions cut 4 bases from V and 10 bases from J, with 14 bases between. Germline V gene sequence: CDR1 MNHEY, CDR2 SMNVEV (reference sequence). This CDR3 region has 14 residues. The CDR3 nucleotides are TGTGCCAGCAGTTGGGGGGGCGTAGAGTCACCCCTCCACTTT. This gives the protein CASSWGGVESPLHF.

This chain joins TRBV7-6 and TRBJ2-3; D is perhaps TRBD1 (6 bases). Per germline, CDR1 SGHVS and CDR2 FNYEAQ. The CDR3 totals 16 residues. Trimming pared 4 bases from V and 0 bases from J, leaving 14 bases between. The CDR3 bases are TGTGCCAGCAGCTGGGGGCGGGCGCCTAGCACAGATACGCAGTATTTT. The encoded protein is CASSWGRAPSTDTQYF.

The V and J genes are TRBV5-1 and TRBJ2-7; tentatively, D is TRBD1 (6 bases). The V gene's germline CDR1 is SGHRS and CDR2 YFSETQ. V lost 0 bases and J 2 bases, leaving 12 bases between the germline ends. The CDR3 runs 15 residues. CDR3 DNA: TGCGCCAGCAGCTTGGGGGCAGGGGCTCCCTACGAGCAGTACTTC. This codes for CASSLGAGAPYEQYF. Full variable domain (rest looked up from reference TRBV5-1 and TRBJ2-7): KAGVTQTPRYLIKTRGQQVTLSCSPISGHRSVSWYQQTPGQGLQFLFEYFSETQRNKGNFPGRFSGRQFSNSRSEMNVSTLELGDSALYLCASSLGAGAPYEQYFGPGTRLTVT.

This chain connects TRBV18 to TRBJ2-5; D is ambiguous. The CDR3 is 17 amino acids. CDR1 is KGHSH and CDR2 is LQKENI in the germline V gene. The germline V and J ends were trimmed by 3 bases and 3 bases, with 20 bases remaining between them. CDR3 sequence: CASSPLHSTVGKETQYF. The CDR3, as DNA: TGTGCCAGCTCACCCTTGCACTCCACAGTAGGAAAAGAGACCCAGTACTTC.

This chain uses TRBV5-1 with TRBJ2-6, with 9 bases that match TRBD1. The CDR3 runs 17 residues. The ends lost 4 bases at V and 4 bases at J; junction bases unmatched: 9. Germline V gene lookup returns CDR1 SGHRS and CDR2 YFSETQ. The CDR3 bases are TGCGCCAGCAGCCTCCGGACAGGGACAGGGGGGGCCAACGTCCTGACTTTC. Translated, it gives CASSLRTGTGGANVLTF.

This chain joins TRBV5-4 and TRBJ2-6; D ambiguous. The CDR3 is made up of 17 amino acids. Germline assignment: CDR1 SGHNT and CDR2 YYREEE (reference sequence). Deletions cut 4 bases from V and 0 bases from J, with 14 bases between. The CDR3 sequence: CASSAVFSPSGANVLTF. The CDR3 bases are TGTGCCAGCAGCGCCGTATTTAGCCCCTCTGGGGCCAACGTCCTGACTTTC.

This clone was found once. V gene TRBV5-1 combines with J gene TRBJ2-1; the D gene is possibly TRBD2 (6 bases). The V and J ends lost 0 bases and 1 base respectively, with 14 bases between them. Germline V gives CDR1 SGHRS, CDR2 YFSETQ. This CDR3 contains 17 residues. CDR3 nucleotides: TGCGCCAGCAGCTTGGGTGTGGGGGGAACATCCTACAATGAGCAGTTCTTC. Amino acids: CASSLGVGGTSYNEQFF. The whole variable domain, filled in from reference TRBV5-1 and TRBJ2-1, reads KAGVTQTPRYLIKTRGQQVTLSCSPISGHRSVSWYQQTPGQGLQFLFEYFSETQRNKGNFPGRFSGRQFSNSRSEMNVSTLELGDSALYLCASSLGVGGTSYNEQFFGPGTRLTVL.

V and J are TRBV19 and TRBJ2-3; TRBD2 aligns across 7 bases. The CDR3 spans 13 residues. CDR1 and CDR2 (germline): LNHDA, SQIVND (reference sequence). V lost 11 bases to trimming and J lost 6 bases; unmatched junction nucleotides: 11. DNA of the CDR3: TGTGCCGGAGCTAGCGGCCATGGGGATACGCAGTATTTT. It is translated as CAGASGHGDTQYF. Full variable domain (remainder filled in from reference TRBV19 and TRBJ2-3): DGGITQSPKYLFRKEGQNVTLSCEQNLNHDAMYWYRQDPGQGLRLIYYSQIVNDFQKGDIAEGYSVSREKKESFPLTVTSAQKNPTAFYLCAGASGHGDTQYFGPGTRLTVL.